Sequencing of this T cell receptor beta chain was carried out in a study of tumor-infiltrating lymphocytes in primary liver carcinoma. Study-wide results and limits: Tumor specimens were characterized by a significantly higher top-250-clone fraction than blood (p = 0.039). Tumor region pairs overlapped more than did tumor-adjacent and tumor-blood pairs.

Starting material of about 480 ng total RNA yielded TCR beta cDNA via a constant-region primer. Three nested multiplex PCR rounds, a slightly modified ARM-PCR, produced the libraries for TCR beta. The first two PCR rounds used TRBV1-TRBV30 forward primers with a C-beta reverse primer, around 10 cycles each. TCRdb ran MiXCR on the multiplex PCR reads and lists one entry per CDR3 protein. This repertoire shows 300,000 to 400,000 distinct CDR3 sequences, more than 55% found once; its top ten account for approximately 9%. It was unsorted whole blood that yielded blood RNA, and germline DNA was also extracted. A note on this clonotype: The antigen is not known. A read error may produce the germline difference seen at one junction end.

From germline, CDR1 is MNHNS and CDR2 SASEGT. The CDR3 has 14 amino acids. The specimen sequenced was peripheral blood. The TCR originated in a man aged 35-49 years with primary liver carcinoma and hepatitis B virus infection. This chain joins TRBV6-1 and TRBJ2-2; maybe TRBD2 (6 bases). CDR3 nucleotide sequence: TGTGCCAGCAGACGGGATTCGAACACCCGGGAGCTATTTTTT. Translation gives CASRRDSNTRELFF.